The T cell receptor (beta chain) under discussion was sequenced for a study of T-cell memory formation after mild COVID-19. The V gene lost 2 bases and the J gene lost 4 bases, with 11 bases spanning the gap. This CDR3 comprises 14 residues. Germline V gene data show CDR1 as SGHTA and CDR2 as FQGTGA. This clonotype showed up just a few times. The target antigen is unknown. One entry per CDR3 protein, called by TCRdb with MiXCR from the 5' RACE reads. In the table there are 300,000 to 350,000 distinct CDR3 sequences, approximately 15% of which are singletons. Overall study findings and caveats: Nothing confirmed that second-wave clones peaking on day 37 were specific for SARS-CoV-2. Clones that contracted clustered mainly in CM and EM if CD4+ and in EMRA if CD8+.

The receptor comes from a man younger than 35 who had mild COVID-19 (a few samples of this study predate the infection). Cell type and time point are not known. V gene TRBV7-3 combines with J gene TRBJ1-1; D is possibly TRBD1 (6 bases). Sequenced material: PBMCs or a T cell subset sorted from them (not recorded which). CDR3 residues: CASSLDARGTEAFF. CDR3 in DNA: TGTGCCAGCAGCTTAGATGCCAGGGGCACTGAAGCTTTCTTT.